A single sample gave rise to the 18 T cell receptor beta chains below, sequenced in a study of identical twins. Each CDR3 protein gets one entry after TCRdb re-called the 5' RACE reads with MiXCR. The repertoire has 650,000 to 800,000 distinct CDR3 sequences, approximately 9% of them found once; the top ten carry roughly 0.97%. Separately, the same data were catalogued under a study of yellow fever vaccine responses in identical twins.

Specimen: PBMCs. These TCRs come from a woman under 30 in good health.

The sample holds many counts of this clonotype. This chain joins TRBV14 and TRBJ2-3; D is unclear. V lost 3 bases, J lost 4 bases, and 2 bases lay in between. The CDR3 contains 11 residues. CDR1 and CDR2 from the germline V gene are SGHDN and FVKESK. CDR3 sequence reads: CASSHSDTQYF. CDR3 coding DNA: TGTGCCAGCAGCCATTCAGATACGCAGTATTTT.

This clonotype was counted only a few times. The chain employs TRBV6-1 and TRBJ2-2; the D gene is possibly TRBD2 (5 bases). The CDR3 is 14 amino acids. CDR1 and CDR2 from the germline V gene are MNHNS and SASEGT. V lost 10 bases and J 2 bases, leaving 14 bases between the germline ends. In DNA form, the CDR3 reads TGTGCCACCACCTTAGCGAGAAACACCGGGGAGCTGTTTTTT. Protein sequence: CATTLARNTGELFF.

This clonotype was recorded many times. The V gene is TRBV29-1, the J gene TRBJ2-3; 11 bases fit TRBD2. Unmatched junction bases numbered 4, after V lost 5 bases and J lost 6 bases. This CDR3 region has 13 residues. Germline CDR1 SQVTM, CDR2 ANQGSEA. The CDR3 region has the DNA TGCAGCGTTCAAACTAGCGGGAGTGATACGCAGTATTTT. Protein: CSVQTSGSDTQYF.

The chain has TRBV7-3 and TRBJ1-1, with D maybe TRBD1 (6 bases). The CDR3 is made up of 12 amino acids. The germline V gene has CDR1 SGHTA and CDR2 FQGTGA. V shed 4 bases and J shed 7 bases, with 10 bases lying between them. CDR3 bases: TGTGCCAGCAGCTCGCCCAGGGGTGAAGCTTTCTTT. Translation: CASSSPRGEAFF.

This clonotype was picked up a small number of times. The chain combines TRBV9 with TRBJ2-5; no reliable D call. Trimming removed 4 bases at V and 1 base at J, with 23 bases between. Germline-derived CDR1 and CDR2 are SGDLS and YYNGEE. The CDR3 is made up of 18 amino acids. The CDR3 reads CASSRTPSGRKLQETQYF. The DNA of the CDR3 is TGTGCCAGCAGCCGCACCCCCTCGGGTAGAAAACTCCAAGAGACCCAGTACTTC.

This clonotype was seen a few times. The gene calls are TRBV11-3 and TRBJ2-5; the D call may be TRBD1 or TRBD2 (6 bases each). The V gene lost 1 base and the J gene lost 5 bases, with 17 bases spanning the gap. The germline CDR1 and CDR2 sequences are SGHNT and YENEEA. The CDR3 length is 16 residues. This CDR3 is CASSLGRGALVETQYF. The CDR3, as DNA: TGTGCCAGCAGCTTAGGAAGGGGGGCTCTGGTTGAGACCCAGTACTTC. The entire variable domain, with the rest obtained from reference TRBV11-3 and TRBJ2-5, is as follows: EAGVVQSPRYKIIEKKQPVAFWCNPISGHNTLYWYLQNLGQGPELLIRYENEEAVDDSQLPKDRFSAERLKGVDSTLKIQPAELGDSAVYLCASSLGRGALVETQYFGPGTRLLVL.

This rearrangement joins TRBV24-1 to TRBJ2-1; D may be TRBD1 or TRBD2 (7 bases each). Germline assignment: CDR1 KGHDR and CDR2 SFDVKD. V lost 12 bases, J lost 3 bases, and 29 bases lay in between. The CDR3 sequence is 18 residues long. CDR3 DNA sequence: TGTGCCTCGAAACAGGGGACGGGGCGGGAGCGTGGCTACAATGAGCAGTTCTTC. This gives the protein CASKQGTGRERGYNEQFF.

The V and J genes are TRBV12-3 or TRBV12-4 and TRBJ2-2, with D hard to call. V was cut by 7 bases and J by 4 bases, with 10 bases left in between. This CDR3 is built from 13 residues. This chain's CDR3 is CASTLEGTGELFF. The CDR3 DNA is TGTGCCAGCACCCTTGAAGGCACCGGGGAGCTGTTTTTT.

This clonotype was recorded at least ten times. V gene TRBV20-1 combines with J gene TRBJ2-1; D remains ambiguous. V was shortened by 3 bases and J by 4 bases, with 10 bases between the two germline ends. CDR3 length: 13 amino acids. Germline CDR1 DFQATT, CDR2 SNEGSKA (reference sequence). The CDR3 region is CSASRVSYNEQFF. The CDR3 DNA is TGCAGTGCTAGTAGGGTCTCTTACAATGAGCAGTTCTTC.

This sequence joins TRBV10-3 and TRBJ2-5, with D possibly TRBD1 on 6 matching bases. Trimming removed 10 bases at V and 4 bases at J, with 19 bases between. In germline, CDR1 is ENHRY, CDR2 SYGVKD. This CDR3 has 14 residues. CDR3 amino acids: CARDRRPAGETQYF. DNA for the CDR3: TGTGCCAGAGACAGGCGGCCGGCGGGAGAGACCCAGTACTTC.

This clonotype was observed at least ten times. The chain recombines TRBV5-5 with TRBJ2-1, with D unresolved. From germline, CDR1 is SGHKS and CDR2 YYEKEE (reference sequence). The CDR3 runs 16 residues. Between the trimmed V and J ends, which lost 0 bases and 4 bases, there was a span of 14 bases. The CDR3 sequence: CASSLEVGQYYNEQFF. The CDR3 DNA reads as TGTGCCAGCAGCTTGGAGGTTGGGCAGTATTACAATGAGCAGTTCTTC.

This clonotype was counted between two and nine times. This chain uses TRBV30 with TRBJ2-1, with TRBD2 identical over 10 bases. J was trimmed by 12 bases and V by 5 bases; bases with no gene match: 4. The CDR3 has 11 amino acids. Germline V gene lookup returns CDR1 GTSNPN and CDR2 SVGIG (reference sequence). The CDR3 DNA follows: TGTGCCTGGGCTAGCGGGAGTGGGCAGTTCTTC. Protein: CAWASGSGQFF.

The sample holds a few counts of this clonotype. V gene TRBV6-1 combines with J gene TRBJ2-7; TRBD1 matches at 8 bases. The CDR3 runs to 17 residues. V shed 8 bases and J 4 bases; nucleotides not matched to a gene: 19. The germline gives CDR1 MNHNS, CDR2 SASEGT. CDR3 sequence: CASAFLPQGARNYEQYF. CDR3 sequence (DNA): TGTGCCAGCGCATTCCTACCCCAGGGGGCGAGGAATTACGAGCAGTACTTC.

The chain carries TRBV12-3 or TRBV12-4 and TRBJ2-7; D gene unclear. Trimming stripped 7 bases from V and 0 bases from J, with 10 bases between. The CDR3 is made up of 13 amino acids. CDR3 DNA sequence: TGTGCCAGCAAGGTCACGAGCTCCTACGAGCAGTACTTC. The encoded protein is CASKVTSSYEQYF.

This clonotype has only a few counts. CDR3 nucleotides: TGTGCCAGCAGCTTATATTCCGGGGAGCTGTTTTTT. Translation: CASSLYSGELFF. The chain combines TRBV7-2 with TRBJ2-2; D not certain. The germline V gene encodes CDR1 SGHTA and CDR2 FQGNSA. The CDR3 length is 12 residues. V was pared by 2 bases and J by 6 bases, with 4 bases between.

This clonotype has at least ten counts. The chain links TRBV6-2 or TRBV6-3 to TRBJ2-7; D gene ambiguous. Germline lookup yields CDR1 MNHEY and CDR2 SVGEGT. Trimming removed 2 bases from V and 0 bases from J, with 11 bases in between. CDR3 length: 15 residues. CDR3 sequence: CASSYRAARSYEQYF. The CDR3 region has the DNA TGTGCCAGCAGTTACCGGGCGGCCCGCTCCTACGAGCAGTACTTC.

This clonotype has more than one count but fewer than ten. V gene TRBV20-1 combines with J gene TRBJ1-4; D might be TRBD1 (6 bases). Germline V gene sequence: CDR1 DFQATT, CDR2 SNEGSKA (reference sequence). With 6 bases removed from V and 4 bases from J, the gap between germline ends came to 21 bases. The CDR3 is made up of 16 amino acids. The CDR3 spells CSAPTGRGQRNEKLFF. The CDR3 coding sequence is TGCAGTGCCCCAACAGGGAGGGGCCAACGTAATGAAAAACTGTTTTTT.

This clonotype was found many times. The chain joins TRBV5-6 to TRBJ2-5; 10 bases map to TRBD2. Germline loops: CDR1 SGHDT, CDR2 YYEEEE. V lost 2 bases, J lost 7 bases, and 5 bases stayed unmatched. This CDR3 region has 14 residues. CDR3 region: CASSFERGGVTQYF. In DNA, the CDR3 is TGTGCCAGCAGCTTCGAGCGGGGGGGCGTGACCCAGTACTTC.